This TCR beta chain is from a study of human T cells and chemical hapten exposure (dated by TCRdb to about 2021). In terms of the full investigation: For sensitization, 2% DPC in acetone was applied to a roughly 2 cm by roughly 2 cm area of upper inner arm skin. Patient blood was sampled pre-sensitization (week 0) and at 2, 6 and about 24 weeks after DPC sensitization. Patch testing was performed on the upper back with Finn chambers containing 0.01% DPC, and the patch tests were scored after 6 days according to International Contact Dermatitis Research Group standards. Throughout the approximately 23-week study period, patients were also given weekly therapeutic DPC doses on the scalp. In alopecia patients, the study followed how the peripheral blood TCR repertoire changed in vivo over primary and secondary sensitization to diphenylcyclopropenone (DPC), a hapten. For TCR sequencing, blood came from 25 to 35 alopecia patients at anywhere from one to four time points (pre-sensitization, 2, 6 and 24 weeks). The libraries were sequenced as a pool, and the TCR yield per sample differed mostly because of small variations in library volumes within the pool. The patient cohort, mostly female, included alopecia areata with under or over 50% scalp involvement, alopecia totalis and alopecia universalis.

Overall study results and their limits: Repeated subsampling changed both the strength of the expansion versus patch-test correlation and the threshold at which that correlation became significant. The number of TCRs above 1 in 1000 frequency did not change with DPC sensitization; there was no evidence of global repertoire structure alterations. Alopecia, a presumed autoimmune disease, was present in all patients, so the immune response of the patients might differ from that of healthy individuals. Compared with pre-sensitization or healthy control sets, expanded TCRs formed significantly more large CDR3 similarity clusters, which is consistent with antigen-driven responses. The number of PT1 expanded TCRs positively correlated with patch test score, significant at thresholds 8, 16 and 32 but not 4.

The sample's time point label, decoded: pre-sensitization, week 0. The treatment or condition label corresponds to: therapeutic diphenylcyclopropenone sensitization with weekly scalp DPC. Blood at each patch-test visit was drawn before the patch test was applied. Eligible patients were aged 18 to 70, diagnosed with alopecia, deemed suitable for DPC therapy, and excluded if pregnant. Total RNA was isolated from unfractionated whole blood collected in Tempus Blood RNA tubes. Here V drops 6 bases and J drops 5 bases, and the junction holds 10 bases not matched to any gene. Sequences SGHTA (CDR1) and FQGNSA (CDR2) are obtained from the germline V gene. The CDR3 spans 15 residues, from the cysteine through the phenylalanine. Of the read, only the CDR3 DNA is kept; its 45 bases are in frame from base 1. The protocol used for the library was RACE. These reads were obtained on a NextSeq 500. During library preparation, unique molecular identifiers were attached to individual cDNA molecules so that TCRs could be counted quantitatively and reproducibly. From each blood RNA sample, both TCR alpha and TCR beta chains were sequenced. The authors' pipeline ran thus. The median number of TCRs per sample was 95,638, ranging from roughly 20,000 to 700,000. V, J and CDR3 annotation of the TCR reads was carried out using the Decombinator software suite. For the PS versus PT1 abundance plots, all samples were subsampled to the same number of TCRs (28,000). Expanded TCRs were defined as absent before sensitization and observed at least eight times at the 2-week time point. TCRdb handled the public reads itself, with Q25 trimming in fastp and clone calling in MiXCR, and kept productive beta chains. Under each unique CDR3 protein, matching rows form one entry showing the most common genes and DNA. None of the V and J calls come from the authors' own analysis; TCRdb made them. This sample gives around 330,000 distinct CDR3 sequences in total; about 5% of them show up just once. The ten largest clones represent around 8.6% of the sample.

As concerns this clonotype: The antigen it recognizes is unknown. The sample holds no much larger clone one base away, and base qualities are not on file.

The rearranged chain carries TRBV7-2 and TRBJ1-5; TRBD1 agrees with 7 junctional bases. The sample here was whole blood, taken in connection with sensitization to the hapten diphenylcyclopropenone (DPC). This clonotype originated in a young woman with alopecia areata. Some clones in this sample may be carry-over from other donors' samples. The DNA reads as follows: TGTGCCAGCAGTTTCGGGACAGATTCTTATCAGCCCCAGCATTTT. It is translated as CASSFGTDSYQPQHF. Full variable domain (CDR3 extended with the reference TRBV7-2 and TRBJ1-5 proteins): GAGVSQSPSNKVTEKGKDVELRCDPISGHTALYWYRQSLGQGLEFLIYFQGNSAPDKSGLPSDRFSAERTGGSVSTLTIQRTQQEDSAVYLCASSFGTDSYQPQHFGDGTRLSIL.